These 15 T cell receptor beta chains came from one sample sequenced in a study of blood T cell repertoires in COVID-19. Sequencing was performed with immunoSEQ multiplex PCR; in TCRdb, only in-frame clones are kept and a portion is missing. The sample holds 90,000 to 150,000 clones; around 85% are singletons and the top ten take approximately 8.7%. The source material was peripheral blood. The receptors originated from a man aged 65-85 years who had recovered from COVID-19.

The CDR3 loop reads CASSRDRAYEQYF. In nucleotides, the CDR3 is TGTGCCAGCAGCCGGGACAGGGCTTACGAGCAGTACTTC. This chain connects TRBV12-3 or TRBV12-4 to TRBJ2-7, with 9 bases aligning to TRBD1. The CDR3 sequence is 13 residues long. The J segment lost 4 bases and the V segment lost 6 bases, leaving 4 bases of the junction unmatched.

This clone was counted between two and nine times. This chain links TRBV6-5 with TRBJ1-5; D not certain. V was clipped by 6 bases and J by 4 bases, with 10 bases between them. CDR1 and CDR2 from the germline V gene are MNHEY and SVGAGI. This CDR3 has 13 residues. CDR3 nucleotides: TGTGCCAGCAGCCAGCGAAGAAATCAGCCCCAGCATTTT. Protein sequence: CASSQRRNQPQHF.

The genes are TRBV12-3 or TRBV12-4 and TRBJ2-2, with TRBD1 as a possible D gene (6 bases). V shed 8 bases and J shed 4 bases, with 11 bases lying between them. CDR3 length: 13 amino acids. The CDR3 region has the DNA TGTGCCAGCGGTACAGGGTCCACCGGGGAGCTGTTTTTT. This encodes CASGTGSTGELFF.

The CDR3 sequence is CASSPNEPGTSGTYEQYF. In DNA, the CDR3 is TGTGCCAGCAGTCCAAACGAACCTGGGACTAGCGGGACTTACGAGCAGTACTTC. The chain has TRBV6-2 or TRBV6-3 and TRBJ2-7; 13 bases fit TRBD2. Trimming cost V 5 bases and J 4 bases; bases outside gene matches: 14. CDR1 is MNHEY, CDR2 SVGEGT, per germline. The CDR3 consists of 18 residues.

This rearrangement joins TRBV3-1 (or the pseudogene TRBV3-2) to TRBJ2-1, with 9 bases lining up with TRBD2. There are 14 residues in the CDR3. Trimming cost V 6 bases and J 3 bases; bases outside gene matches: 3. Germline V gene sequence: CDR1 LGHDT, CDR2 YNNKEL (reference sequence). The CDR3 region has the DNA TGTGCCAGCAGGGGTAGCGGGAGCTACAATGAGCAGTTCTTC. Protein: CASRGSGSYNEQFF.

This chain uses TRBV27 with TRBJ2-4; 10 bases map to TRBD1. The V segment lost 4 bases and the J segment 0 bases; nucleotides outside the gene matches: 6. The germline V gene has CDR1 MNHEY and CDR2 SMNVEV (reference sequence). The CDR3 is 17 residues long. The CDR3 reads CASSCDRGLVAKNIQYF. The CDR3 DNA reads TGTGCCAGCAGTTGTGACAGGGGGCTCGTAGCCAAAAACATTCAGTACTTC.

This rearrangement joins TRBV5-1 to TRBJ2-7; 10 bases agree with TRBD2. From germline, CDR1 is SGHRS and CDR2 YFSETQ. V lost 0 bases to trimming and J lost 5 bases; unmatched junction nucleotides: 5. The CDR3 sequence is 15 residues long. The CDR3 sequence: CASSLGTSGTHEQYF. CDR3 sequence (DNA): TGCGCCAGCAGCTTGGGAACTAGCGGGACCCACGAGCAGTACTTC.

A single count supports this clone. V is TRBV19 and J is TRBJ1-5; D gene uncertain. V lost 5 bases and J 1 base, leaving 6 bases between the germline ends. This CDR3 is built from 13 residues. Germline assignment: CDR1 LNHDA and CDR2 SQIVND (reference sequence). The CDR3 spells CASSGPSNQPQHF. CDR3 bases: TGTGCCAGTAGTGGCCCCAGCAATCAGCCCCAGCATTTT.

J is TRBJ2-1 and V is TRBV7-2, with 7 bases fitting TRBD1. CDR1 and CDR2 (germline): SGHTA, FQGNSA. V trimming: 4 bases; J trimming: 7 bases; junction bases outside the gene matches: 10. The length of the CDR3 is 15 residues. DNA for the CDR3: TGTGCCAGCAGCTCAGTAGGGGGCTGGATGAATGAGCAGTTCTTC. This translates into CASSSVGGWMNEQFF.

The rearrangement uses TRBV7-8 and TRBJ1-5; 7 nucleotides line up with TRBD1. V lost 2 bases to trimming and J lost 2 bases; unmatched junction nucleotides: 6. The CDR3 is 16 residues long. From germline, CDR1 is SGHVS and CDR2 FQNEAQ. CDR3 sequence reads: CASSLTGVIGNQPQHF. The CDR3 coding sequence is TGTGCCAGCAGCTTAACAGGGGTGATCGGCAATCAGCCCCAGCATTTT.

The chain has TRBV6-1 and TRBJ1-5, with 7 positions matching TRBD1. Germline V gene data show CDR1 as MNHNS and CDR2 as SASEGT. This CDR3 region has 16 residues. V was clipped by 1 base and J by 2 bases; unmatched bases: 5. CDR3 DNA: TGTGCCAGCAGTGAAGAGAGAGGGGGCGGCAATCAGCCCCAGCATTTT. Protein: CASSEERGGGNQPQHF.

The rearrangement joins TRBV5-1 to TRBJ1-1, with 10 bases that match TRBD1. Per the germline V gene, CDR1 is SGHRS and CDR2 is YFSETQ. The CDR3 is 14 residues long. V was pared by 3 bases and J by 4 bases, with 3 bases of the junction left unmatched. The CDR3 DNA reads as TGCGCCAGCAGCTGGACAGGGGGAAGCACTGAAGCTTTCTTT. Its protein is CASSWTGGSTEAFF.

In this sample, this clone turned up once. CDR3 in amino acids: CASSLARFGGRGLYGYTF. For the CDR3, the DNA is TGTGCCAGCAGCTTAGCGCGGTTTGGAGGCAGGGGGCTCTATGGCTACACCTTC. This rearrangement joins TRBV7-8 to TRBJ1-2, with 8 positions matching TRBD1. Germline-derived CDR1 and CDR2 are SGHVS and FQNEAQ. The CDR3 runs to 18 residues. V shed 0 bases, J shed 4 bases, and the junction held 13 bases outside the gene matches.

The chain carries TRBV28 and TRBJ1-1; TRBD1 agrees at 10 bases. CDR1 MDHEN and CDR2 SYDVKM come from the germline V gene. The CDR3 is made up of 13 amino acids. V shed 8 bases and J 9 bases; nucleotides not matched to a gene: 9. CDR3 bases: TGTGCCAGCCTGGACAGGGGGGGAGTTAAAGCTTTCTTT. Protein sequence: CASLDRGGVKAFF.

This chain links TRBV28 with TRBJ2-7; D not certain. V was clipped by 5 bases and J by 5 bases, with 13 bases between them. Germline values: CDR1 MDHEN, CDR2 SYDVKM. The CDR3 length is 13 residues. CDR3 sequence reads: CASSPPWANEQYF. The CDR3 DNA reads TGTGCCAGCAGTCCCCCCTGGGCCAACGAGCAGTACTTC.